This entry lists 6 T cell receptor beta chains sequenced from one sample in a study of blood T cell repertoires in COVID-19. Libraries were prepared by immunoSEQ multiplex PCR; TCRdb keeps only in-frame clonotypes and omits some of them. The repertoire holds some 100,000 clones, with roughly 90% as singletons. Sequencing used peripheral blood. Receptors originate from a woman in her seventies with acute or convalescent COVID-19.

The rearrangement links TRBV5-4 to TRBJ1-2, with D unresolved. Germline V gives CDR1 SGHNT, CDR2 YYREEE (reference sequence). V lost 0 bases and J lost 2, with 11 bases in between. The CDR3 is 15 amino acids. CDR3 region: CASSLGTFRNYGYTF. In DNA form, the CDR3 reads TGTGCCAGCAGCTTGGGGACTTTCAGGAACTATGGCTACACCTTC.

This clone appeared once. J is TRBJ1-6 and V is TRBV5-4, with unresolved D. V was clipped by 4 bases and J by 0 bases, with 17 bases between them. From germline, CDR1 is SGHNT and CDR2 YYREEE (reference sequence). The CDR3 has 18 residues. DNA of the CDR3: TGTGCCAGCAGCCCGGACCGGAGGAAGAGCTCCTATAATTCACCCCTCCACTTT. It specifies CASSPDRRKSSYNSPLHF.

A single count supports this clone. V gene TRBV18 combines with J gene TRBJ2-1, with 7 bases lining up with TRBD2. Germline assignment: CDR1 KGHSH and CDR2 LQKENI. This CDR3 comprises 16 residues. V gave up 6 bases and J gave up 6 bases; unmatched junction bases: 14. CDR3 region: CASSPIRGLGSNEQFF. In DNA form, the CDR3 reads TGTGCCAGCTCCCCGATTAGAGGACTAGGGAGCAATGAGCAGTTCTTC.

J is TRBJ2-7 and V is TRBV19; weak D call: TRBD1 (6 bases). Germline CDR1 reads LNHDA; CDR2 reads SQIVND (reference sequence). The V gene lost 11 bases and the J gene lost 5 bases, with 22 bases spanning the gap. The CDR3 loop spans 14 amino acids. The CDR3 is CAGQSQGTADEQYV. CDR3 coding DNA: TGTGCCGGACAATCACAGGGCACCGCAGACGAGCAGTACGTC.

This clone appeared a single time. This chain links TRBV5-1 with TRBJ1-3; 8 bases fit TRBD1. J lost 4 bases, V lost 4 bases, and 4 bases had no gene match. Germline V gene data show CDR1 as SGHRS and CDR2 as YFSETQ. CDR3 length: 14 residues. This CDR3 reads CASSLGTGGNTIYF. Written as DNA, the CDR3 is TGCGCCAGCAGCCTCGGGACAGGAGGAAACACCATATATTTT.

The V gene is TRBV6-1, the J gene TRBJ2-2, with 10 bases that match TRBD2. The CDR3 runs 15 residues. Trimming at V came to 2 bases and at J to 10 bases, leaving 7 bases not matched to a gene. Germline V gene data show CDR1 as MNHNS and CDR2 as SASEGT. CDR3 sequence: CASSEHRLAGVELFF. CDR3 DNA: TGTGCCAGCAGTGAACATCGGCTAGCGGGGGTGGAGCTGTTTTTT.